This record looks at one T cell receptor (beta chain) sequence and its context. Its specificity is not known. The source of the sample is a study of T cell responses to AZD1222 COVID-19 vaccine. Points from the study as a whole: Donors, mostly white British, included more females; clonal diversity was possibly underestimated. Breadth and depth of Spike-specific TCRs rose after two AZD1222 doses.

The assay was immunoSEQ multiplex PCR, and TCRdb's table has in-frame clones only and misses some. The table records roughly 150,000 clones, 90% to 95% of them present only once. V gave up 6 bases and J gave up 9 bases; unmatched junction bases: 13. The CDR3 runs 17 residues. CDR1 and CDR2 (germline): MNHEY, SMNVEV (reference sequence). The gene calls are TRBV27 and TRBJ2-4; 14 bases fit TRBD2. This receptor was taken from an adult who received the AZD1222 COVID-19 vaccine. The sample in question was peripheral blood, obtained 28 days after the second AZD1222 dose. The CDR3 nucleotides read TGTGCCAGCAGAAGACTAGCGGGAGGGGGGACAACGGGCATTCAGTACTTC. It encodes CASRRLAGGGTTGIQYF.